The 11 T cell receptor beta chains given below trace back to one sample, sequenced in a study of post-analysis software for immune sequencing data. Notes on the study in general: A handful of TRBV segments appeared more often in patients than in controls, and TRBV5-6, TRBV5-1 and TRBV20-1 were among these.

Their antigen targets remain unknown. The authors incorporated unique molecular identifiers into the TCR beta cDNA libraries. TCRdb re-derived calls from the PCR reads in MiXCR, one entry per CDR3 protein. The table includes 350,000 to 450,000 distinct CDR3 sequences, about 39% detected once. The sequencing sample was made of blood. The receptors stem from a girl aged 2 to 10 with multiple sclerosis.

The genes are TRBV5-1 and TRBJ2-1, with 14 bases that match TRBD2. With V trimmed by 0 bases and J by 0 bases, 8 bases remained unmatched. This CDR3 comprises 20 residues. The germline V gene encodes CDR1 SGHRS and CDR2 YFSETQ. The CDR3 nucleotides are TGCGCCAGCAGCTTGGACGGGACTAGCGGGGGATTAAGCTCCTACAATGAGCAGTTCTTC. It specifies CASSLDGTSGGLSSYNEQFF.

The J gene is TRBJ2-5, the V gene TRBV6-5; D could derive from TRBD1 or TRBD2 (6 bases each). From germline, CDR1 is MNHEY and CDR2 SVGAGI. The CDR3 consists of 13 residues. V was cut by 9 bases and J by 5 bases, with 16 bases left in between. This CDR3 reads CASRSRGRETQYF. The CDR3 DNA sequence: TGTGCCAGTAGATCTAGGGGGAGGGAGACCCAGTACTTC.

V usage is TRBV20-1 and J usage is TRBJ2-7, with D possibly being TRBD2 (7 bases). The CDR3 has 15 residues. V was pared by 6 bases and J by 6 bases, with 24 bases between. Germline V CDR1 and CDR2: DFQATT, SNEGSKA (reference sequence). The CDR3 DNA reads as TGCAGTGCCAGAAGAGGGGGGGACATCCCCGCCGAGCAGTACTTC. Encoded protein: CSARRGGDIPAEQYF.

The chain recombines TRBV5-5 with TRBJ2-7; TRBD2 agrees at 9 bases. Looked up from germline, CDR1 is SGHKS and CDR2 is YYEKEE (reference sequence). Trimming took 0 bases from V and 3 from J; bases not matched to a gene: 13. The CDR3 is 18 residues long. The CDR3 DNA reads TGTGCCAGCAGCTTGGCCCCCATCCGGGGACTAGCCCTCTACGAGCAGTACTTC. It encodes CASSLAPIRGLALYEQYF.

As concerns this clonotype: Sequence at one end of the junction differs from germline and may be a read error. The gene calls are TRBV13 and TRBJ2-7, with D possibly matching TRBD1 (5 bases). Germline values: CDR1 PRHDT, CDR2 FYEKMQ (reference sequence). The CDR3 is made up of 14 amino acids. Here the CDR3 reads CAGSLSQATYEQYF. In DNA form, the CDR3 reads TGTGCCGGCAGCTTGTCACAGGCGACCTACGAGCAGTACTTC.

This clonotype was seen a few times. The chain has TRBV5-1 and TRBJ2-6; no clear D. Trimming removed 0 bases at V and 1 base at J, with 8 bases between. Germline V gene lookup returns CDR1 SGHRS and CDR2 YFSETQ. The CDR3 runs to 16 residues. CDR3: CASSLVQQSGANVLTF. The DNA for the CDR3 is TGCGCCAGCAGCTTGGTGCAGCAGTCTGGGGCCAACGTCCTGACTTTC.

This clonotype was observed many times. CDR3 protein: CATQGGETEAFF. CDR3 DNA: TGTGCCACCCAAGGAGGGGAGACTGAAGCTTTCTTT. The chain links TRBV10-3 to TRBJ1-1; D possibly corresponds to TRBD1 (5 bases). CDR3 length: 12 amino acids. The V gene's germline CDR1 is ENHRY and CDR2 SYGVKD. V lost 10 bases to trimming and J lost 5 bases, with 14 bases between them.

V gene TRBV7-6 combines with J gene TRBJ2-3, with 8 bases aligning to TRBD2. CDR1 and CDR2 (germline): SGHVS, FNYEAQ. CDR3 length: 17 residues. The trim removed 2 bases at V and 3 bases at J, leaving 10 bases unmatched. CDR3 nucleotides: TGTGCCAGCAGCTTAAATAGCGGGGCATACCGAACAGATACGCAGTATTTT. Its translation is CASSLNSGAYRTDTQYF.

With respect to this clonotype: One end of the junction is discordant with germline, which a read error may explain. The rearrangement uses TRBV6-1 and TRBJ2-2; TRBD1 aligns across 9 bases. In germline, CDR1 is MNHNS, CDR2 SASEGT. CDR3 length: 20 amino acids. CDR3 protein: CASSGVLGQGPRRGTGERFF. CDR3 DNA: TGTGCCAGCAGTGGAGTTCTGGGACAGGGCCCGAGACGGGGCACCGGGGAGCGGTTTTTT.

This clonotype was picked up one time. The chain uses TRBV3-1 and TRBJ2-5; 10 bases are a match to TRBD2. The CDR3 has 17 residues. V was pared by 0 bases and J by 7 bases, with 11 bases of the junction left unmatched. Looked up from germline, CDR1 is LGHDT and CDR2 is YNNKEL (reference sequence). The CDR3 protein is CASSQEASGRKLGTQYF. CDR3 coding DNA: TGTGCCAGCAGCCAAGAGGCTAGCGGGAGAAAGTTAGGGACCCAGTACTTC.

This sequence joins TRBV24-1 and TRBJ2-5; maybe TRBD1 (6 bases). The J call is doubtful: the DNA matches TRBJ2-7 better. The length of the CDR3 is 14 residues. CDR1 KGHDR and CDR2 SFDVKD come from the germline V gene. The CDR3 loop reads CATSEPRGYYEQYF. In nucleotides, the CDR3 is TGTGCCACCAGTGAACCCAGGGGTTACTACGAGCAGTACTTC.